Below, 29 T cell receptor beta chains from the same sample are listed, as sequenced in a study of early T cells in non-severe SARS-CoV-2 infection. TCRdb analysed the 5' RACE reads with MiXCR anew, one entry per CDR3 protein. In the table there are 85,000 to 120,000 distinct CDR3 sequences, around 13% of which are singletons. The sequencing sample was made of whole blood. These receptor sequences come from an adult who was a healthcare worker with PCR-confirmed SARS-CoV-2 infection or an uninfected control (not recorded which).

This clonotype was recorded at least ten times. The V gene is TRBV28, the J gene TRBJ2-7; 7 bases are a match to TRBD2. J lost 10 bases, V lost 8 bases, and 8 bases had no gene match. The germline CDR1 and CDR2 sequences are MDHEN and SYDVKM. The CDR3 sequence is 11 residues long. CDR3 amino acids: CASGLAAKQYF. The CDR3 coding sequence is TGTGCCAGCGGCCTAGCGGCTAAACAGTACTTC. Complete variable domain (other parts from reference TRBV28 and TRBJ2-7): DVKVTQSSRYLVKRTGEKVFLECVQDMDHENMFWYRQDPGLGLRLIYFSYDVKMKEKGDIPEGYSVSREKKERFSLILESASTNQTSMYLCASGLAAKQYFGPGTRLTVT.

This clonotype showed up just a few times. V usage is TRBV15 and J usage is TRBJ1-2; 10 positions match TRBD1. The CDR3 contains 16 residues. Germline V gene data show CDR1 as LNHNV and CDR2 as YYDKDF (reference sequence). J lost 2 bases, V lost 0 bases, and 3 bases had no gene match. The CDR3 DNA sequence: TGTGCCACCAGCAGAGACTGGACAGGGGGAAACTATGGCTACACCTTC. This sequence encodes CATSRDWTGGNYGYTF.

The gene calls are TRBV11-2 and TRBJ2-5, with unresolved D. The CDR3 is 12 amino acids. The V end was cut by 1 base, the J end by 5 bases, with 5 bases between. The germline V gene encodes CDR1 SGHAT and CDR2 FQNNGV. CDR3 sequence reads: CASSLGPETQYF. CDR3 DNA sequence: TGTGCCAGCAGCTTAGGTCCGGAGACCCAGTACTTC. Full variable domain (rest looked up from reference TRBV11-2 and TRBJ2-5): EAGVAQSPRYKIIEKRQSVAFWCNPISGHATLYWYQQILGQGPKLLIQFQNNGVVDDSQLPKDRFSAERLKGVDSTLKIQPAKLEDSAVYLCASSLGPETQYFGPGTRLLVL.

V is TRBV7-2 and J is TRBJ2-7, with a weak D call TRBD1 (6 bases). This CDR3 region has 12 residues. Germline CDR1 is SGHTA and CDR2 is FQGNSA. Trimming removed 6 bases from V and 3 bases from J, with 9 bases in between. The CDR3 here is CASRSDSYEQYF. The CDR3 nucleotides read TGTGCCAGCAGATCGGACAGCTACGAGCAGTACTTC.

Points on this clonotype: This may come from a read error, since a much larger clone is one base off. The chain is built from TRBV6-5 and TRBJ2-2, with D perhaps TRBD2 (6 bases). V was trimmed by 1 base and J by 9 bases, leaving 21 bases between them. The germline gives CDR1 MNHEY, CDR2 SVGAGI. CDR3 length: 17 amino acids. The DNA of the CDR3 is TGTGCCAGCAGTTACTTGACCGCTAGCGACAACTACCGGGAGCTGTTTTTT. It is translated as CASSYLTASDNYRELFF.

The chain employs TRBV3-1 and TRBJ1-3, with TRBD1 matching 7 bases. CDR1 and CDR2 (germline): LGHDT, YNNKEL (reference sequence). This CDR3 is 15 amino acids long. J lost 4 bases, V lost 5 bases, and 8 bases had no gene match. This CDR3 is CASSVSGTEGNTIYF. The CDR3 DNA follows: TGTGCCAGCAGCGTTTCCGGGACAGAAGGAAACACCATATATTTT.

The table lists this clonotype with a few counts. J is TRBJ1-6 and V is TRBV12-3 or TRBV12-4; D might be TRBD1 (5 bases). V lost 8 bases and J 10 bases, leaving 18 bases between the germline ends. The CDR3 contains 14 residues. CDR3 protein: CASRRDDLVSPLHF. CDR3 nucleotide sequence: TGTGCCAGCCGGCGGGACGATCTCGTATCACCCCTCCACTTT.

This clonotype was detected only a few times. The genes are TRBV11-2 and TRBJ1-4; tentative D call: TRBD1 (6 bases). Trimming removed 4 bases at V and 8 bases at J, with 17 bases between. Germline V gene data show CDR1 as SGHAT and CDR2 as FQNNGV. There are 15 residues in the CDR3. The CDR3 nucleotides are TGTGCCAGCAGCTCCATTAGGGGGGTCGGAGAAAAACTGTTTTTT. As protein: CASSSIRGVGEKLFF. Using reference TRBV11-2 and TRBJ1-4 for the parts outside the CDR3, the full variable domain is EAGVAQSPRYKIIEKRQSVAFWCNPISGHATLYWYQQILGQGPKLLIQFQNNGVVDDSQLPKDRFSAERLKGVDSTLKIQPAKLEDSAVYLCASSSIRGVGEKLFFGSGTQLSVL.

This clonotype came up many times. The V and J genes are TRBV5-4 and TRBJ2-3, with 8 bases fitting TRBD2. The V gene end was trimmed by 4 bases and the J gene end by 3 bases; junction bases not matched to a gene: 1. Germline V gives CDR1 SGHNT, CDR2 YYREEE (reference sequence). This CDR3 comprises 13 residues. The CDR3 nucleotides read TGTGCCAGCAGCCGGGGGGGGACAGATACGCAGTATTTT. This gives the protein CASSRGGTDTQYF.

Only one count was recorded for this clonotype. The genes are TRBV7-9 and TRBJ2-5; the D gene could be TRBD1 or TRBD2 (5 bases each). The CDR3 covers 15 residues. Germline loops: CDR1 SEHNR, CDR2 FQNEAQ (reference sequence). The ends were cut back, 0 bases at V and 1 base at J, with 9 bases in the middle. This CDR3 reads CASSLAAGGQETQYF. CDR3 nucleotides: TGTGCCAGCAGCTTAGCAGCTGGGGGCCAAGAGACCCAGTACTTC.

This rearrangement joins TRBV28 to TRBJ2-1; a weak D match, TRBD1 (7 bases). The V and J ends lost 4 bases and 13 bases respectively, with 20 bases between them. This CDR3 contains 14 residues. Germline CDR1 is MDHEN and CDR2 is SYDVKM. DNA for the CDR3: TGTGCCAGCAGTTCCGGGACAGAGGTGGGAGGACAGTTCTTC. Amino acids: CASSSGTEVGGQFF.

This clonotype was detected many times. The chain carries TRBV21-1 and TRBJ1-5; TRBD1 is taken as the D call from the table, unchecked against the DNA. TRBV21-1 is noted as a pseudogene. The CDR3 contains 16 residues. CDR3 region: CASSKGDSEVNQPQHF. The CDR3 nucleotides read TGTGCCAGCAGCAAAGGGGACAGTGAAGTTAATCAGCCCCAGCATTTT.

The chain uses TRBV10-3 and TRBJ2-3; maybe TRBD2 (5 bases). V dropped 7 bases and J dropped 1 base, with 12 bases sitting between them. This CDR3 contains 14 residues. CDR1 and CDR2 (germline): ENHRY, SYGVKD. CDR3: CAIKPSSGTDTQYF. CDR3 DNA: TGTGCCATCAAACCTAGCTCAGGCACAGATACGCAGTATTTT.

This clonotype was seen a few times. The CDR3 coding sequence is TGCGCCAGCAGCTATGGACTCCCGGGGAATGAGCAGTTCTTC. Translated, it gives CASSYGLPGNEQFF. The J gene is TRBJ2-1, the V gene TRBV5-1; possibly TRBD2 for D (5 bases). The V end lost 3 bases, the J end lost 7 bases, and 14 bases lay between the germline ends. Looked up from germline, CDR1 is SGHRS and CDR2 is YFSETQ. The CDR3 is made up of 14 amino acids.

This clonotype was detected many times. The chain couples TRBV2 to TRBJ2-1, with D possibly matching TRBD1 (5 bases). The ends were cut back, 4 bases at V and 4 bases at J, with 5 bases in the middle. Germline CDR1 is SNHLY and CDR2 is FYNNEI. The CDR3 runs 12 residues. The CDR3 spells CASSGTYNEQFF. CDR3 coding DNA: TGTGCCAGCAGTGGGACATACAATGAGCAGTTCTTC. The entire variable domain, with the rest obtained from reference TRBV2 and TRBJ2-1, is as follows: EPEVTQTPSHQVTQMGQEVILRCVPISNHLYFYWYRQILGQKVEFLVSFYNNEISEKSEIFDDQFSVERPDGSNFTLKIRSTKLEDSAMYFCASSGTYNEQFFGPGTRLTVL.

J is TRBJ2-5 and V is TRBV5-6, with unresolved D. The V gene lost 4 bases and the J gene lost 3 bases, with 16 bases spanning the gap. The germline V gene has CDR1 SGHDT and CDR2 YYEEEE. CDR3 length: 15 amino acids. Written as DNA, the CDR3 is TGTGCCAGCAGCGAGTCCTGGCCAGAAGAAGAGACCCAGTACTTC. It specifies CASSESWPEEETQYF.

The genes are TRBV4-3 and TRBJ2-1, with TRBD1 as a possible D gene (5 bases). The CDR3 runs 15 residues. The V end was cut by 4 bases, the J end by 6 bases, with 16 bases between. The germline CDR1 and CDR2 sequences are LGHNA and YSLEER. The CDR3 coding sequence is TGCGCCAGCAGCCTAGTTGTTGGGGCCCTCAATGAGCAGTTCTTC. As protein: CASSLVVGALNEQFF.

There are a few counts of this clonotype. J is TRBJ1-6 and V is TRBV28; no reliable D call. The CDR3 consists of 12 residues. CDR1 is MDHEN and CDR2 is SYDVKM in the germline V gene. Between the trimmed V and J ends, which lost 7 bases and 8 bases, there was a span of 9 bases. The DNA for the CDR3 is TGTGCCAGCAAGGAGGTGGATTCACCCCTCCACTTT. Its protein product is CASKEVDSPLHF.

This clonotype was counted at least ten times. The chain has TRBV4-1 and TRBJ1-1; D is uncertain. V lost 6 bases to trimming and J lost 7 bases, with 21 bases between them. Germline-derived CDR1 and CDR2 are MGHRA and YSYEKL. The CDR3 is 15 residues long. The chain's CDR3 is CASRPLLLSPGEAFF. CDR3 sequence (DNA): TGCGCCAGCAGACCACTTCTACTCTCCCCGGGTGAAGCTTTCTTT.

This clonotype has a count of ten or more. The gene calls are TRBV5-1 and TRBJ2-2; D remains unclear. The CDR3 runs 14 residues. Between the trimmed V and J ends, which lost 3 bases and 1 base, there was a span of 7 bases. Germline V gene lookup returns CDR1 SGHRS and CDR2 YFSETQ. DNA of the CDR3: TGCGCCAGCAGCTGGACGGAGAACACCGGGGAGCTGTTTTTT. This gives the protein CASSWTENTGELFF. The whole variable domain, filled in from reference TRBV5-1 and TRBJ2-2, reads KAGVTQTPRYLIKTRGQQVTLSCSPISGHRSVSWYQQTPGQGLQFLFEYFSETQRNKGNFPGRFSGRQFSNSRSEMNVSTLELGDSALYLCASSWTENTGELFFGEGSRLTVL.

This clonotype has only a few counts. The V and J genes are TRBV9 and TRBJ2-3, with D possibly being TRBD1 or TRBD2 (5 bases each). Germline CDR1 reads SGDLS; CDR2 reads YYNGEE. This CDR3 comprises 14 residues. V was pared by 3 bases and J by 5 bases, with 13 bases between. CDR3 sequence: CASSAGTAEDTQYF. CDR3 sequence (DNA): TGTGCCAGCAGCGCCGGGACCGCGGAAGATACGCAGTATTTT.

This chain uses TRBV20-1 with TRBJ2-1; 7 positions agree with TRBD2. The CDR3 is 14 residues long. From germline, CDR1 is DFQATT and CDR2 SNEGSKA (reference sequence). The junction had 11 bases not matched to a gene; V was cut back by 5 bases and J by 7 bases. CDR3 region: CSADSRPGGNEQFF. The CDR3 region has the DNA TGCAGTGCTGATTCCCGACCGGGGGGTAATGAGCAGTTCTTC.

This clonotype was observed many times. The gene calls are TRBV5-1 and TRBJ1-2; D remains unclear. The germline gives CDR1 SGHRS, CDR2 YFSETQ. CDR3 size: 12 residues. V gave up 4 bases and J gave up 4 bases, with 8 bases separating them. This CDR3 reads CASSPSGYGYTF. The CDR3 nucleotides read TGCGCCAGCAGCCCCTCAGGCTATGGCTACACCTTC.

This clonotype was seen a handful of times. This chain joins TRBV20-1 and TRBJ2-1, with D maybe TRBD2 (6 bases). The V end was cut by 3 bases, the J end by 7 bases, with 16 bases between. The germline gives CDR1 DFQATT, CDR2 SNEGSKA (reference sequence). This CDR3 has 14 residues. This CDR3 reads CSASPPGLKNEQFF. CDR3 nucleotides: TGCAGTGCTAGTCCCCCGGGACTGAAAAATGAGCAGTTCTTC.

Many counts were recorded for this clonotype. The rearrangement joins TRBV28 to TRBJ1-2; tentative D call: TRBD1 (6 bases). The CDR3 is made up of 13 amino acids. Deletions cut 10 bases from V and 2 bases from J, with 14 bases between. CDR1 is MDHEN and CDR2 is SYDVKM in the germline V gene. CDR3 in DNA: TGTGCCATCAATCCGGGACAAAACTATGGCTACACCTTC. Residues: CAINPGQNYGYTF.

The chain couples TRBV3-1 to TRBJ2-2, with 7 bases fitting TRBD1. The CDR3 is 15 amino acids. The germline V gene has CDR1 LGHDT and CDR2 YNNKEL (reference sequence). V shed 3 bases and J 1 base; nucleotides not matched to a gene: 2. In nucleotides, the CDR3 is TGTGCCAGCAGCCAGGGACAGAGGAACACCGGGGAGCTGTTTTTT. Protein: CASSQGQRNTGELFF.

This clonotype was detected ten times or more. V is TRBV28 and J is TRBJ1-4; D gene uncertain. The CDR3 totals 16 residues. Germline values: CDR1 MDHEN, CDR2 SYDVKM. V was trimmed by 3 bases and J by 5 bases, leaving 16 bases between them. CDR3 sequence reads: CASSFSLPLGNEKLFF. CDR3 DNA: TGTGCCAGCAGTTTTAGTCTACCCCTCGGAAATGAAAAACTGTTTTTT.

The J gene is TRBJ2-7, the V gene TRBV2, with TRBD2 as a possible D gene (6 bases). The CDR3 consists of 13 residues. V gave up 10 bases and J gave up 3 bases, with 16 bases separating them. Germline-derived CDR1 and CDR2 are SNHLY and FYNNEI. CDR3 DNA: TGTGCCACCAGCCCAACTAGCAGCTACGAGCAGTACTTC. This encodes CATSPTSSYEQYF.

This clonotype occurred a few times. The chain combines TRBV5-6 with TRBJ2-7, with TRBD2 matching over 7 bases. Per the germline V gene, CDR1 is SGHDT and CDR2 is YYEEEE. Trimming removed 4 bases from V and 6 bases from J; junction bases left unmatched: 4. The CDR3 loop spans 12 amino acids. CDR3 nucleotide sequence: TGTGCCAGCAGCCACGGACTAGGCGAGCAGTACTTC. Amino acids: CASSHGLGEQYF. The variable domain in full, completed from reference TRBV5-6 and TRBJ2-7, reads DAGVTQSPTHLIKTRGQQVTLRCSPKSGHDTVSWYQQALGQGPQFIFQYYEEEERQRGNFPDRFSGHQFPNYSSELNVNALLLGDSALYLCASSHGLGEQYFGPGTRLTVT.